Sequencing of this TCR beta chain was carried out in a study of CD8+ T cells in alopecia areata. The treatment denotes: oral pan-JAK inhibitor, 5-10 mg twice daily. As part of sample collection, lesional scalp punch biopsies and peripheral blood were taken from alopecia areata patients. This clone appeared a few times. The V gene's germline CDR1 is MNHEY and CDR2 SMNVEV (reference sequence). The CDR3 sequence is 13 residues long. V was pared by 0 bases and J by 2 bases, with 4 bases between. It was cDNA, reverse transcribed from extracted RNA, that served as the sequencing template. The assay was immunoSEQ multiplex PCR, and TCRdb's table has in-frame clones only and misses some. This table holds 170,000 or so clones, 53% found once.

This specimen was CD8+ T cells sorted from blood, taken at week 24, from a patient treated with tofacitinib. The sequence derives from a human donor with alopecia areata. This chain connects TRBV27 to TRBJ2-5; D is ambiguous. CDR3 nucleotide sequence: TGTGCCAGCAGTTTATCGGCGCAAGAGACCCAGTACTTC. Its protein is CASSLSAQETQYF.